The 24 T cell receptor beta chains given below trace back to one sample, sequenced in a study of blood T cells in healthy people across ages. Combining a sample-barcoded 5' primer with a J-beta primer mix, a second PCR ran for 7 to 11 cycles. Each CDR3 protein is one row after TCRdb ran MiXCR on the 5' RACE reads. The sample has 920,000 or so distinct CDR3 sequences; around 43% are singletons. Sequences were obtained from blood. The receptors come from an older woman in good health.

CDR3 coding DNA: TGTGCCAGCAGCCCCTATGGGACAGGGTGGGAGACCCAGTACTTC. Protein sequence: CASSPYGTGWETQYF. The chain has TRBV9 and TRBJ2-5, with 9 bases that match TRBD1. Germline CDR1 SGDLS, CDR2 YYNGEE. The CDR3 runs 15 residues. With 4 bases clipped from V and 5 bases from J, the junction kept 9 bases outside the gene matches.

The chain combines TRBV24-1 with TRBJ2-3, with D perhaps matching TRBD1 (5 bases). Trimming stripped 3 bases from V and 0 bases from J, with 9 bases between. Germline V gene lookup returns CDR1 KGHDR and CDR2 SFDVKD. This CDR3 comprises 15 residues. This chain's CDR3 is CATSDGAGSTDTQYF. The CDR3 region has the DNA TGTGCCACCAGTGATGGGGCAGGTAGCACAGATACGCAGTATTTT.

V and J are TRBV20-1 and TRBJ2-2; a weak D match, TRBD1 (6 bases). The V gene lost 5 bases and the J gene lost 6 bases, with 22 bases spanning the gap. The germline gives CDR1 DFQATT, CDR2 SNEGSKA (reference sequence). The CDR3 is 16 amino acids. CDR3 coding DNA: TGCAGTGCTTATCAACCCGGACAGAGTCCTGCCGGGGAGCTGTTTTTT. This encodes CSAYQPGQSPAGELFF.

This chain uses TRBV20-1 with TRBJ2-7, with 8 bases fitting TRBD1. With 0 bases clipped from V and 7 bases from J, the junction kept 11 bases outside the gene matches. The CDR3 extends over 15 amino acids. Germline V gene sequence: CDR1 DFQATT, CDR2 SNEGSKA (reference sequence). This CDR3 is CSARDLTGELREQYF. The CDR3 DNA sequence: TGCAGTGCTAGAGATCTGACAGGGGAACTTAGGGAGCAGTACTTC.

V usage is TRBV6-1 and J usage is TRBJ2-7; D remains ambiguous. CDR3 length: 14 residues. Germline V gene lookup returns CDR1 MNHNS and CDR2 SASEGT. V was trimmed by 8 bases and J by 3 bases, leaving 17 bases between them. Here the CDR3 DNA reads TGTGCCAGCCACTCAGTGGATTCTGTCTACGAGCAGTACTTC. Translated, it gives CASHSVDSVYEQYF.

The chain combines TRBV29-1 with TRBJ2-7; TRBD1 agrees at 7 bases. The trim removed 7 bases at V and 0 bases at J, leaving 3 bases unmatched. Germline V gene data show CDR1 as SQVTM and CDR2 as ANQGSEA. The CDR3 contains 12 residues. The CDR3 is CSAGDSSYEQYF. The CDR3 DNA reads TGCAGCGCTGGGGACAGCTCCTACGAGCAGTACTTC.

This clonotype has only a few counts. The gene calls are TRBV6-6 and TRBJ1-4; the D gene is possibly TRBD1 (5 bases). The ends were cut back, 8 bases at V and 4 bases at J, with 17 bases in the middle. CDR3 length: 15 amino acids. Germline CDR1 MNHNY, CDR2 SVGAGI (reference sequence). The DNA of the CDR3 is TGTGCCAGCCGCGGCACTCTGGGGGGTAATGAAAAACTGTTTTTT. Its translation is CASRGTLGGNEKLFF.

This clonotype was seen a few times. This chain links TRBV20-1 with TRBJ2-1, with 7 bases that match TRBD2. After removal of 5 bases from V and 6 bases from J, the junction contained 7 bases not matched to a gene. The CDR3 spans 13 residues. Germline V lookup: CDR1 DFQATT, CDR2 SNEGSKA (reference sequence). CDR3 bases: TGCAGTGCTTTTAGCGGGTACGGCAATGAGCAGTTCTTC. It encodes CSAFSGYGNEQFF.

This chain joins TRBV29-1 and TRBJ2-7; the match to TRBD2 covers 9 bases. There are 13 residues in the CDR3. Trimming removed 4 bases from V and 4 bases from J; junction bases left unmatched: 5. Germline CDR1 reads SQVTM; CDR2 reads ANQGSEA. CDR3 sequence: CSVGGRAGYEQYF. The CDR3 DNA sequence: TGCAGCGTTGGCGGGAGGGCCGGATACGAGCAGTACTTC.

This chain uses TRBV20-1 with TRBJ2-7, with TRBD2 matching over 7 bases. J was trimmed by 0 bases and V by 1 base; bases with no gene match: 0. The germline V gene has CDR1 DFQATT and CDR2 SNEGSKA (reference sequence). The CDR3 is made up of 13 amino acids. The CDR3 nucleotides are TGCAGTGCTAGAGGGACTAGCTCCTACGAGCAGTACTTC. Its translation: CSARGTSSYEQYF.

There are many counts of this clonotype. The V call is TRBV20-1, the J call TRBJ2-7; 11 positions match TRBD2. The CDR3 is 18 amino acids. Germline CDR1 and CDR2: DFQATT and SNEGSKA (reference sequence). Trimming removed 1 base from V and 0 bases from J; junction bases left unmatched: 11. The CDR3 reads CSARVPFGLAGTSYEQYF. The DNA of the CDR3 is TGCAGTGCTAGAGTCCCCTTTGGACTAGCGGGTACCTCCTACGAGCAGTACTTC.

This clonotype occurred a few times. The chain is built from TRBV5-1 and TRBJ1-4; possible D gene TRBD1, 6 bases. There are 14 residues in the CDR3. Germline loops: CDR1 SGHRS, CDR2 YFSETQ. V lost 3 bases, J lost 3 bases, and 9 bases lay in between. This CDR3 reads CASSYRAPNEKLFF. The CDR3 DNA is TGCGCCAGCAGCTACAGGGCCCCTAATGAAAAACTGTTTTTT.

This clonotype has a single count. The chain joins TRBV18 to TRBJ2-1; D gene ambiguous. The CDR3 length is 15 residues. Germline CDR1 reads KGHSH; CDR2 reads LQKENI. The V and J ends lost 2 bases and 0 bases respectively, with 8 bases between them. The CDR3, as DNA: TGTGCCAGCTCACCAGAGCAGAGCTCCTACAATGAGCAGTTCTTC. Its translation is CASSPEQSSYNEQFF. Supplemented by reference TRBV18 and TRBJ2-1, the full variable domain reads NAGVMQNPRHLVRRRGQEARLRCSPMKGHSHVYWYRQLPEEGLKFMVYLQKENIIDESGMPKERFSAEFPKEGPSILRIQQVVRGDSAAYFCASSPEQSSYNEQFFGPGTRLTVL.

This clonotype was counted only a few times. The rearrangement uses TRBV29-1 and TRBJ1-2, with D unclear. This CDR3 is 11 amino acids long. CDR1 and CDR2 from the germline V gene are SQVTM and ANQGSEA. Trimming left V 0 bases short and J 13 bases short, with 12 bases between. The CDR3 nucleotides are TGCAGCGTTGAAGATATAACCCGTTCCACCTTC. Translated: CSVEDITRSTF.

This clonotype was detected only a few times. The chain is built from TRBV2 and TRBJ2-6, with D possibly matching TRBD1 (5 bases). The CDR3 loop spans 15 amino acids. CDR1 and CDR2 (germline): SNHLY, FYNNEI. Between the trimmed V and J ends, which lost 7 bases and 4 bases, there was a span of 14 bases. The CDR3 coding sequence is TGTGCCAGCACCGAGTTGGGGCTGGGGGCCAACGTCCTGACTTTC. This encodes CASTELGLGANVLTF.

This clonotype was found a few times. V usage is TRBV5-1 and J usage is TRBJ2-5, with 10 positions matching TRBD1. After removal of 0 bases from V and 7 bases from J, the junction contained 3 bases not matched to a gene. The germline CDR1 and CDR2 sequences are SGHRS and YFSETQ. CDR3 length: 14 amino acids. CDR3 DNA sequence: TGCGCCAGCAGCTTGGAGTGGACAGGGGGGACCCAGTACTTC. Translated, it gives CASSLEWTGGTQYF.

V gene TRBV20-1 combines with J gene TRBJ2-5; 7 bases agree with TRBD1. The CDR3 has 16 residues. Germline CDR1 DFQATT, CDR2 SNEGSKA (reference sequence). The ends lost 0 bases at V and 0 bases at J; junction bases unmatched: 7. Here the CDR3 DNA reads TGCAGTGCTAGAGATTTTAGAACAGGGGACCAAGAGACCCAGTACTTC. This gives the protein CSARDFRTGDQETQYF.

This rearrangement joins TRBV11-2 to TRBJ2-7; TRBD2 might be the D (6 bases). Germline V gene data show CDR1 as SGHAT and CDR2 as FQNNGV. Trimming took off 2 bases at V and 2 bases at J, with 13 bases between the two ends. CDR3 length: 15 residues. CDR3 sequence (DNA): TGTGCCAGCAGCTTAATCATCGGGAGTACCTACGAGCAGTACTTC. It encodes CASSLIIGSTYEQYF.

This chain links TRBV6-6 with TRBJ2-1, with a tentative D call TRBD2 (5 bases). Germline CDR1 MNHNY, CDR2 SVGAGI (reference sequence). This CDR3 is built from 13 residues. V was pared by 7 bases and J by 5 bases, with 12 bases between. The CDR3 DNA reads TGTGCCAGCAATCCAACTAGGGACAATGAGCAGTTCTTC. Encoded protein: CASNPTRDNEQFF.

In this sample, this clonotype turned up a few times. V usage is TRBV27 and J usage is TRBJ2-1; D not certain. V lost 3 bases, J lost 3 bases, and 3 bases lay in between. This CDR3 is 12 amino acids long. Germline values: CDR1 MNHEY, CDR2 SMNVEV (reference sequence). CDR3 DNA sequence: TGTGCCAGCAGTTTCCACTACAATGAGCAGTTCTTC. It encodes CASSFHYNEQFF.

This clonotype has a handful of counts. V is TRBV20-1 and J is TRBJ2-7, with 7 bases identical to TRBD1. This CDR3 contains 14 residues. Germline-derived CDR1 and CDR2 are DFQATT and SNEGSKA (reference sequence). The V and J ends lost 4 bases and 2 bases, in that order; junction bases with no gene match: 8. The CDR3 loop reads CSATRDSGTYEQYF. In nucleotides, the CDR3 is TGCAGTGCTACCCGGGACAGCGGAACCTACGAGCAGTACTTC.

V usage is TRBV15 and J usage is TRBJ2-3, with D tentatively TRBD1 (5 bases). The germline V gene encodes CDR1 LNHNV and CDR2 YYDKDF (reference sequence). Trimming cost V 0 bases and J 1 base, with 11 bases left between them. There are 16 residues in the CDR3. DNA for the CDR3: TGTGCCACCAGCAGAGATGGCAGGGTTGGCACAGATACGCAGTATTTT. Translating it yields CATSRDGRVGTDTQYF.

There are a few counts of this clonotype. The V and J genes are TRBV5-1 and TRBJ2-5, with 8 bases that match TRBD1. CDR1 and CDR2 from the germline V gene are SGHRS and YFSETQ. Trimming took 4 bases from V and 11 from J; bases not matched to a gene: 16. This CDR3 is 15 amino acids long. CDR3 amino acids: CASSTGDRIYNEQYF. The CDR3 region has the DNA TGCGCCAGCAGCACGGGGGACAGGATCTACAATGAGCAGTACTTC.

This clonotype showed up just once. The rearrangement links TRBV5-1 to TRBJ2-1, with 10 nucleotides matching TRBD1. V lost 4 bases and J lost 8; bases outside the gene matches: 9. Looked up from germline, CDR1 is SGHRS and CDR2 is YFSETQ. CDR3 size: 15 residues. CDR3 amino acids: CASSGGGTGVDEQFF. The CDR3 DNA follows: TGCGCCAGCAGCGGAGGTGGGACAGGGGTGGATGAGCAGTTCTTC.